This T cell receptor beta chain was identified during a study of cytomegalovirus exposure and HLA in healthy donors. Study-wide results and caveats: Investigators reported 150 to 200 TCR beta chains as tied to cytomegalovirus. In a later analysis, at a false discovery rate of 0.05, 15,000 to 20,000 TCR beta sequences matched HLA alleles. Productive status was seen about 87% or about 30% of the time for most TCR beta V segments in an earlier analysis. Reported performance of the classifier showed diagnosis of cytomegalovirus status with high specificity and sensitivity.

The PCR used 60 Vbeta and 13 Jbeta primers. Clones were read by immunoSEQ multiplex PCR, and TCRdb kept only the in-frame ones, dropping some. The sample lists fewer than 250,000 clones, under 80% occurring once. Germline-derived CDR1 and CDR2 are MGHRA and YSYEKL. Trimming pared 2 bases from V and 1 base from J, leaving 12 bases between. CDR3 length: 16 residues. Turning to this clone: Its specificity is not known.

The genes are TRBV4-1 and TRBJ1-5; D remains unclear. The sample consisted of PBMCs. The sequence was obtained from a man younger than 45 in good health and CMV-seropositive. CDR3 in DNA: TGCGCCAGCAGCCAACGCCTACCCGCGAGCAATCAGCCCCAGCATTTT. This codes for CASSQRLPASNQPQHF.